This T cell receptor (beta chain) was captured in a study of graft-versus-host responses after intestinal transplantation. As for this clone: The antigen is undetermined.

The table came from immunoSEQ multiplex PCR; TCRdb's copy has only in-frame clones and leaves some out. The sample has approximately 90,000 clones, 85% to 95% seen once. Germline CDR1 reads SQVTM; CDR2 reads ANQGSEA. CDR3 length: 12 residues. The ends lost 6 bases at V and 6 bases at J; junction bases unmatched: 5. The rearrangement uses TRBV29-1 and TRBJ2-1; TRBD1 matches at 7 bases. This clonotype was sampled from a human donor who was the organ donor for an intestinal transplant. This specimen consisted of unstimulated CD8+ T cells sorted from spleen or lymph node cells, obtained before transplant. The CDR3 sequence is CSVATGINEQFF. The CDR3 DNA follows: TGCAGCGTGGCGACAGGGATCAATGAGCAGTTCTTC.